Listed here are 8 T cell receptor beta chains from one sample, sequenced in a study of T cell clonotyping in hematopoietic cell transplantation. Repertoires were generated with immunoSEQ multiplex PCR, while TCRdb's copy carries only in-frame clones and drops some. The data hold around 9,800 clones, with around 90% observed a single time. The sequences come from PBMCs, collected 180 days after allogeneic stem cell transplant. The receptors come from a male patient aged 55 to 69 who had an allogeneic stem cell transplant from an unrelated donor, so the T cells may come from the graft donor. Some clones in this sample may be carry-over from other donors' samples.

This clone was seen a single time. The rearrangement links TRBV7-2 to TRBJ2-7; weak D call: TRBD1 (6 bases). The CDR3 has 15 amino acids. Trimming left V 2 bases short and J 4 bases short, with 15 bases between. CDR1 and CDR2 from the germline V gene are SGHTA and FQGNSA. Here the CDR3 reads CASSLSGQITYEQYF. The CDR3 DNA sequence: TGTGCCAGCAGCTTAAGCGGACAGATTACATACGAGCAGTACTTC. Together with reference TRBV7-2 and TRBJ2-7, the CDR3 gives the full variable domain: GAGVSQSPSNKVTEKGKDVELRCDPISGHTALYWYRQSLGQGLEFLIYFQGNSAPDKSGLPSDRFSAERTGGSVSTLTIQRTQQEDSAVYLCASSLSGQITYEQYFGPGTRLTVT.

The rearrangement uses TRBV6-5 and TRBJ1-3, with no clear D. The CDR3 contains 12 residues. The germline V and J ends were trimmed by 6 bases and 9 bases, with 12 bases remaining between them. Germline assignment: CDR1 MNHEY and CDR2 SVGAGI. The CDR3 is CASSSGVGTIYF. The CDR3 bases are TGTGCCAGCAGCTCGGGCGTAGGCACCATATATTTT.

The chain employs TRBV14 and TRBJ2-1, with D unclear. The CDR3 contains 15 residues. Deletions cut 1 base from V and 8 bases from J, with 15 bases between. The germline V gene encodes CDR1 SGHDN and CDR2 FVKESK. The CDR3 DNA sequence: TGTGCCAGCAGCCAAGGGCTAGTCGCTTGGGATGAGCAGTTCTTC. Protein: CASSQGLVAWDEQFF.

There are a few counts of this clone. The CDR3, as DNA: TGCGCCAGCAGCAGCCAGGGTGTAAGCTACACCTTC. This codes for CASSSQGVSYTF. The V call is TRBV4-1, the J call TRBJ1-2; maybe TRBD1 (5 bases). Trimming left V 5 bases short and J 9 bases short, with 13 bases between. This CDR3 has 12 amino acids. Germline V CDR1 and CDR2: MGHRA, YSYEKL.

This clone was seen once. The chain has TRBV27 and TRBJ1-1, with a weak D call TRBD1 (5 bases). Germline CDR1 reads MNHEY; CDR2 reads SMNVEV (reference sequence). The CDR3 is 15 amino acids. Trimming pared 4 bases from V and 2 bases from J, leaving 14 bases between. CDR3 bases: TGTGCCAGCAGTTCCGATCCAGGGATTAACACTGAAGCTTTCTTT. Translation gives CASSSDPGINTEAFF.

The rearrangement joins TRBV19 to TRBJ1-2; D gene uncertain. Germline V gene lookup returns CDR1 LNHDA and CDR2 SQIVND (reference sequence). Trimming removed 7 bases at V and 8 bases at J, with 14 bases between. The CDR3 has 12 residues. This chain's CDR3 is CASTTGTLGYTF. The DNA of the CDR3 is TGTGCCAGTACTACGGGTACTCTCGGCTACACCTTC.

The CDR3 coding sequence is TGTGCCAGCAGTGTTAGCGGGGGACCCTACAATGAGCAGTTCTTC. Translation: CASSVSGGPYNEQFF. The genes are TRBV6-5 and TRBJ2-1; the match to TRBD2 covers 9 bases. Germline CDR1 is MNHEY and CDR2 is SVGAGI. The CDR3 contains 15 residues. V lost 5 bases and J lost 2; bases outside the gene matches: 4.

The chain combines TRBV6-6 with TRBJ1-1; D gene unclear. The CDR3 length is 13 residues. Trimming left V 0 bases short and J 7 bases short, with 9 bases between. Germline values: CDR1 MNHNY, CDR2 SVGAGI (reference sequence). The CDR3 DNA reads TGTGCCAGCAGTTACTCGAATCTGATTGAAGCTTTCTTT. Its translation: CASSYSNLIEAFF.